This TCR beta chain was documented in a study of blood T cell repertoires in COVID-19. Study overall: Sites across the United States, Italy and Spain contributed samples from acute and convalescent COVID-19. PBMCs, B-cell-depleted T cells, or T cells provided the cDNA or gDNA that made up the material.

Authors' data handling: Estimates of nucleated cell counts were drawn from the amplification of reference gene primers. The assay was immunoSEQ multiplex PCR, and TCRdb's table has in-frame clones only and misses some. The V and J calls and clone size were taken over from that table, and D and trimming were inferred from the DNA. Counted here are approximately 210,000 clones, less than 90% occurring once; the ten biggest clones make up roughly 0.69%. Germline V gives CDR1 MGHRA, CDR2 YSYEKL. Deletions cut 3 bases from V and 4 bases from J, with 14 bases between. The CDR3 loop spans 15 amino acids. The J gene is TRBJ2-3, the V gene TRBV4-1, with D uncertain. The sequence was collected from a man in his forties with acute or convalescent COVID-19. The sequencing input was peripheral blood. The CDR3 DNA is TGCGCCAGCAGCCAGAAAGTGGGCGATGCAGATACGCAGTATTTT. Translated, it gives CASSQKVGDADTQYF.